The 26 T cell receptor beta chains below were found in one sample sequenced in a study of cytomegalovirus exposure and HLA in healthy donors. 13 Jbeta primers and 60 Vbeta primers were used for the PCR. The repertoire was sequenced with immunoSEQ multiplex PCR; TCRdb's copy has only in-frame clones and lacks some. The sample has 120,000 to 150,000 clones. The sequencing sample was made of PBMCs. All receptors derive from a woman between 45 and 65 years old in good health and CMV-seronegative.

The V gene is TRBV2, the J gene TRBJ2-7; D is possibly TRBD1 (6 bases). The CDR3 has 16 amino acids. Germline V gene data show CDR1 as SNHLY and CDR2 as FYNNEI. The V end was cut by 2 bases, the J end by 2 bases, with 16 bases between. CDR3 sequence (DNA): TGTGCCAGCAGTGAACGGGGCAGGGGTATTCCCTACGAGCAGTACTTC. Translation: CASSERGRGIPYEQYF.

The V and J genes are TRBV7-3 and TRBJ2-6; the D gene is possibly TRBD2 (6 bases). CDR1 is SGHTA and CDR2 is FQGTGA in the germline V gene. Trimming removed 5 bases from V and 4 bases from J, with 15 bases in between. The CDR3 is made up of 16 amino acids. The DNA for the CDR3 is TGTGCCAGCAGCCCGGCCCTCGCGGGAGGGGCCAACGTCCTGACTTTC. It translates to CASSPALAGGANVLTF.

This chain links TRBV7-3 with TRBJ2-6, with 9 bases identical to TRBD1. Trimming cost V 2 bases and J 1 base; bases outside gene matches: 3. Germline CDR1 reads SGHTA; CDR2 reads FQGTGA. The CDR3 runs to 17 residues. The CDR3 sequence: CASSLAGQGSGANVLTF. The CDR3 DNA reads as TGTGCCAGCAGCTTAGCGGGACAGGGATCTGGGGCCAACGTCCTGACTTTC.

This rearrangement joins TRBV28 to TRBJ2-1; maybe TRBD2 (5 bases). The CDR3 has 11 amino acids. V was trimmed by 6 bases and J by 9 bases, leaving 9 bases between them. Germline V gene sequence: CDR1 MDHEN, CDR2 SYDVKM. The CDR3 loop reads CASSLAGEQFF. The DNA for the CDR3 is TGTGCCAGCAGCCTAGCAGGTGAGCAGTTCTTC.

The J gene is TRBJ2-7, the V gene TRBV4-2, with TRBD1 identical over 9 bases. V trimming: 2 bases; J trimming: 7 bases; junction bases outside the gene matches: 3. CDR3 length equals 13 residues. Per germline, CDR1 LGHNA and CDR2 YNFKEQ. The CDR3 DNA follows: TGTGCCAGCAGCCAAAACAGGGGGCTTGAGCAGTACTTC. Translation gives CASSQNRGLEQYF.

CDR3 in DNA: TGTGCCAGCAGCAGAGACAGGGATCAGCCCCAGCATTTT. Its protein is CASSRDRDQPQHF. The chain carries TRBV7-7 and TRBJ1-5; TRBD1 matches 7 bases. V lost 5 bases, J lost 5 bases, and 3 bases stayed unmatched. Germline-derived CDR1 and CDR2 are SSHAT and FNYEAQ (reference sequence). This CDR3 comprises 13 residues.

The chain combines TRBV13 with TRBJ2-7; possibly TRBD2 for D (7 bases). Germline V gene data show CDR1 as PRHDT and CDR2 as FYEKMQ (reference sequence). The CDR3 is made up of 15 amino acids. The ends were cut back, 3 bases at V and 3 bases at J, with 15 bases in the middle. The chain's CDR3 is CASSFGGLNDYEQYF. In nucleotides, the CDR3 is TGTGCCAGCAGCTTCGGGGGGCTGAACGACTACGAGCAGTACTTC.

The J gene is TRBJ2-7, the V gene TRBV5-1, with D perhaps matching TRBD2 (7 bases). The V and J ends lost 2 bases and 0 bases respectively, with 21 bases between them. Germline V gene lookup returns CDR1 SGHRS and CDR2 YFSETQ. This CDR3 is 18 amino acids long. The CDR3 DNA sequence: TGCGCCAGCAGCTTCCTGCCTTCTACGGGGGGCGCCTCCTACGAGCAGTACTTC. Protein product: CASSFLPSTGGASYEQYF.

The rearrangement links TRBV7-9 to TRBJ2-1; D not resolved. Germline-derived CDR1 and CDR2 are SEHNR and FQNEAQ (reference sequence). Trimming removed 5 bases at V and 2 bases at J, with 16 bases between. This CDR3 spans 16 amino acids. This CDR3 reads CASSPWATRAYNEQFF. DNA of the CDR3: TGTGCCAGCAGCCCCTGGGCCACCCGAGCCTACAATGAGCAGTTCTTC. The full variable domain, rest sourced from reference TRBV7-9 and TRBJ2-1, is DTGVSQNPRHKITKRGQNVTFRCDPISEHNRLYWYRQTLGQGPEFLTYFQNEAQLEKSRLLSDRFSAERPKGSFSTLEIQRTEQGDSAMYLCASSPWATRAYNEQFFGPGTRLTVL.

This sequence joins TRBV7-2 and TRBJ1-5; 7 nucleotides agree with TRBD1. The germline V gene encodes CDR1 SGHTA and CDR2 FQGNSA. The CDR3 is 15 residues long. J was trimmed by 7 bases and V by 2 bases; bases with no gene match: 8. CDR3 residues: CASSLQGGLGQPQHF. As DNA, the CDR3 is TGTGCCAGCAGCTTACAGGGGGGATTGGGGCAGCCCCAGCATTTT.

The chain combines TRBV27 with TRBJ2-2; 10 bases agree with TRBD1. Per germline, CDR1 MNHEY and CDR2 SMNVEV (reference sequence). Losses at the gene ends were 4 bases for V and 7 bases for J; bases not matched to a gene: 15. This CDR3 has 18 residues. The CDR3 sequence is CASSSPTGGLRGGGELFF. The DNA of the CDR3 is TGTGCCAGCAGTTCCCCGACAGGGGGCTTGAGAGGAGGCGGGGAGCTGTTTTTT.

The rearrangement links TRBV27 to TRBJ2-2, with 13 bases fitting TRBD2. V shed 9 bases, J shed 3 bases, and the junction held 7 bases outside the gene matches. The CDR3 runs 16 residues. CDR1 MNHEY and CDR2 SMNVEV come from the germline V gene (reference sequence). CDR3 sequence: CASVGLAGPYTGELFF. CDR3 bases: TGTGCCAGTGTGGGACTAGCGGGACCTTACACCGGGGAGCTGTTTTTT.

The V gene is TRBV2, the J gene TRBJ2-1, with 7 positions matching TRBD2. CDR1 is SNHLY, CDR2 FYNNEI, per germline. The CDR3 is 13 residues long. The V and J ends lost 6 bases and 12 bases, in that order; junction bases with no gene match: 11. The CDR3 DNA follows: TGTGCCAGCAGGGAGGCGGGGAGGGATGGGCAGTTCTTC. It specifies CASREAGRDGQFF.

This sequence joins TRBV5-6 and TRBJ1-1; D is uncertain. V lost 0 bases and J 6 bases, leaving 3 bases between the germline ends. This CDR3 has 11 residues. CDR1 is SGHDT, CDR2 YYEEEE, per germline. CDR3 sequence (DNA): TGTGCCAGCAGCTTGGGCGCTGAAGCTTTCTTT. Translation gives CASSLGAEAFF.

The chain recombines TRBV18 with TRBJ1-2; no clear D. The CDR3 runs 13 residues. Germline-derived CDR1 and CDR2 are KGHSH and LQKENI. V was clipped by 0 bases and J by 8 bases, with 10 bases between them. The CDR3 loop reads CASSPPTEEGYTF. CDR3 sequence (DNA): TGTGCCAGCTCACCACCGACTGAGGAGGGCTACACCTTC.

V and J are TRBV5-4 and TRBJ2-7; D unresolved. In germline, CDR1 is SGHNT, CDR2 YYREEE (reference sequence). The CDR3 contains 13 residues. V lost 2 bases and J lost 3, with 9 bases in between. CDR3 amino acids: CASSFLESYEQYF. The CDR3 DNA is TGTGCCAGCAGCTTTCTTGAGAGCTACGAGCAGTACTTC.

The chain links TRBV14 to TRBJ2-1, with 7 bases fitting TRBD1. CDR3 length: 14 residues. CDR1 is SGHDN and CDR2 is FVKESK in the germline V gene. V dropped 4 bases and J dropped 1; count of bases not matched to a gene: 1. Here the CDR3 DNA reads TGTGCCAGCAGCCTACAGGGGTCCTACAATGAGCAGTTCTTC. It codes for CASSLQGSYNEQFF.

The rearrangement links TRBV9 to TRBJ2-3; the match to TRBD1 covers 8 bases. V lost 4 bases, J lost 1 base, and 5 bases stayed unmatched. CDR1 is SGDLS and CDR2 is YYNGEE in the germline V gene. The CDR3 totals 15 residues. The CDR3 protein is CASSQGQVGTDTQYF. The CDR3 DNA is TGTGCCAGCAGCCAGGGACAGGTAGGCACAGATACGCAGTATTTT.

The V gene is TRBV6-5, the J gene TRBJ1-4; D is unclear. CDR1 and CDR2 from the germline V gene are MNHEY and SVGAGI. The CDR3 length is 12 residues. The V end lost 6 bases, the J end lost 6 bases, and 8 bases lay between the germline ends. The CDR3: CASRSSDEKLFF. DNA for the CDR3: TGTGCCAGCAGGTCCAGTGATGAAAAACTGTTTTTT.

The gene calls are TRBV19 and TRBJ2-3; 7 nucleotides align to TRBD1. Unmatched junction bases numbered 8, after V lost 3 bases and J lost 2 bases. The CDR3 extends over 16 amino acids. The V gene's germline CDR1 is LNHDA and CDR2 SQIVND (reference sequence). CDR3: CASSIKSGQYTDTQYF. DNA for the CDR3: TGTGCCAGTAGTATTAAGTCGGGACAGTACACAGATACGCAGTATTTT.

The rearrangement links TRBV4-2 to TRBJ2-7; D might be TRBD2 (5 bases). The CDR3 totals 14 residues. Per the germline V gene, CDR1 is LGHNA and CDR2 is YNFKEQ. Trimming took 4 bases from V and 0 from J, leaving 10 bases between them. The CDR3 region is CASSPSGHSYEQYF. The CDR3 DNA reads TGTGCCAGCAGCCCGAGCGGCCACTCCTACGAGCAGTACTTC.

The J gene is TRBJ2-7, the V gene TRBV9; 11 nucleotides agree with TRBD2. Germline CDR1 is SGDLS and CDR2 is YYNGEE. The CDR3 has 14 residues. V lost 4 bases, J lost 7 bases, and 7 bases stayed unmatched. The CDR3 loop reads CASSNTSGSDEQYF. The CDR3 DNA is TGTGCCAGCAGCAATACTAGCGGGAGTGATGAGCAGTACTTC.

V gene TRBV28 combines with J gene TRBJ1-2, with TRBD1 as a possible D gene (6 bases). This CDR3 comprises 12 residues. V was clipped by 6 bases and J by 8 bases, with 13 bases between them. Germline CDR1 is MDHEN and CDR2 is SYDVKM. CDR3 protein: CASRGDNHGYTF. The CDR3 DNA reads TGTGCCAGCAGGGGGGACAATCACGGCTACACCTTC.

The chain links TRBV5-1 to TRBJ2-3; 9 bases are a match to TRBD1. This CDR3 has 17 residues. CDR1 and CDR2 from the germline V gene are SGHRS and YFSETQ. Trimming removed 0 bases from V and 2 bases from J; junction bases left unmatched: 7. This CDR3 reads CASSLEAGQGNTDTQYF. The CDR3 DNA is TGCGCCAGCAGCTTGGAGGCGGGACAGGGAAACACAGATACGCAGTATTTT.

V usage is TRBV27 and J usage is TRBJ1-5, with D possibly matching TRBD1 (6 bases). The CDR3 is 14 residues long. Trimming took off 6 bases at V and 2 bases at J, with 11 bases between the two ends. The germline V gene has CDR1 MNHEY and CDR2 SMNVEV (reference sequence). The CDR3 DNA sequence: TGTGCCAGCAGCCCGAGACAGGGCAATCAGCCCCAGCATTTT. Amino acids: CASSPRQGNQPQHF.

This chain connects TRBV4-3 to TRBJ2-1; 7 positions match TRBD2. V trimming: 4 bases; J trimming: 10 bases; junction bases outside the gene matches: 1. In germline, CDR1 is LGHNA, CDR2 YSLEER. The CDR3 has 11 residues. The CDR3 DNA reads as TGCGCCAGCAGCCTTAGCGGGGAGCAGTTCTTC. Amino acid sequence: CASSLSGEQFF.